These 31 T cell receptor beta chains originate from one sample sequenced in a study of blood T cell repertoires in COVID-19. TCRdb keeps only in-frame clones here, not all; method: immunoSEQ multiplex PCR. The sample contains 250,000 to 300,000 clones, more than 85% of which appear only once. Input material: peripheral blood. Every receptor here comes from a woman between 55 and 75 years old with COVID-19, enrolled during active disease.

The chain recombines TRBV19 with TRBJ1-5, with 8 positions matching TRBD1. Unmatched junction bases numbered 14, after V lost 10 bases and J lost 0 bases. The CDR3 sequence is 17 residues long. Germline loops: CDR1 LNHDA, CDR2 SQIVND (reference sequence). Written as DNA, the CDR3 is TGTGCCACCACCAGAAACAGGGGGACCTATAGCAATCAGCCCCAGCATTTT. The encoded protein is CATTRNRGTYSNQPQHF.

This chain links TRBV6-5 with TRBJ1-1; D might be TRBD1 (5 bases). The V gene's germline CDR1 is MNHEY and CDR2 SVGAGI. Trimming removed 4 bases from V and 5 bases from J, with 14 bases in between. CDR3 length equals 14 residues. CDR3 residues: CASSSHRRETEAFF. The CDR3 DNA sequence: TGTGCCAGCAGTTCCCACAGGAGGGAAACTGAAGCTTTCTTT.

The chain employs TRBV6-5 and TRBJ1-1; 7 bases line up with TRBD1. The V gene's germline CDR1 is MNHEY and CDR2 SVGAGI. The CDR3 extends over 15 amino acids. V gave up 2 bases and J gave up 5 bases; unmatched junction bases: 8. The CDR3 region has the DNA TGTGCCAGCAGTTACAAACAGGGGTTTGGAACTGAAGCTTTCTTT. Protein: CASSYKQGFGTEAFF.

This chain joins TRBV7-8 and TRBJ1-6; D is perhaps TRBD1 (6 bases). The V gene lost 0 bases and the J gene lost 5 bases, with 17 bases spanning the gap. CDR3 length equals 18 residues. Germline CDR1 reads SGHVS; CDR2 reads FQNEAQ. CDR3 sequence: CASSLARPGQTNNSPLHF. CDR3 bases: TGTGCCAGCAGCTTAGCGCGGCCTGGACAGACAAATAATTCACCCCTCCACTTT.

V gene TRBV23-1 combines with J gene TRBJ2-7, with 8 bases that match TRBD2. TRBV23-1 is identified as an open reading frame with a role that is uncertain. This CDR3 comprises 16 residues. Losses at the gene ends were 0 bases for V and 1 base for J; bases not matched to a gene: 5. The chain's CDR3 is CASSQSLREASYEQYF. CDR3 DNA: TGCGCCAGCAGTCAATCGCTGCGGGAGGCGTCCTACGAGCAGTACTTC.

V is TRBV9 and J is TRBJ2-3; the D is unclear. Trimming shortened V by 2 bases and J by 0 bases, and 7 bases separated the two germline ends. The germline gives CDR1 SGDLS, CDR2 YYNGEE. CDR3 length equals 14 residues. Here the CDR3 DNA reads TGTGCCAGCAGCGTGGCCGTTAGCACAGATACGCAGTATTTT. Translated: CASSVAVSTDTQYF.

The chain couples TRBV24-1 to TRBJ1-2; possible D gene TRBD1, 6 bases. Germline-derived CDR1 and CDR2 are KGHDR and SFDVKD. The length of the CDR3 is 14 residues. The ends were cut back, 3 bases at V and 5 bases at J, with 12 bases in the middle. CDR3 loop: CATSDGYTGYGYTF. The CDR3 region has the DNA TGTGCCACCAGTGATGGATATACAGGGTATGGCTACACCTTC.

This clone was seen a single time. The chain carries TRBV27 and TRBJ2-1; 10 bases agree with TRBD2. V trimming: 1 base; J trimming: 2 bases; junction bases outside the gene matches: 5. This CDR3 has 17 residues. Germline values: CDR1 MNHEY, CDR2 SMNVEV (reference sequence). This CDR3 reads CASSLFRLAGAYNEQFF. For the CDR3, the DNA is TGTGCCAGCAGTTTATTTCGGCTAGCGGGAGCCTACAATGAGCAGTTCTTC.

CDR3 DNA: TGTGCCAGCACATCCAGCCGGGGTGAGCAGTACTTC. This sequence encodes CASTSSRGEQYF. The chain joins TRBV28 to TRBJ2-7; tentative D call: TRBD2 (5 bases). The ends were cut back, 7 bases at V and 7 bases at J, with 14 bases in the middle. Germline values: CDR1 MDHEN, CDR2 SYDVKM. This CDR3 contains 12 residues.

The genes are TRBV6-5 and TRBJ2-7; 9 bases fit TRBD1. This CDR3 region has 15 residues. Germline loops: CDR1 MNHEY, CDR2 SVGAGI. With 2 bases clipped from V and 0 bases from J, the junction kept 2 bases outside the gene matches. The chain's CDR3 is CASSYGGQGSYEQYF. In DNA, the CDR3 is TGTGCCAGCAGTTACGGGGGACAGGGCTCCTACGAGCAGTACTTC.

J is TRBJ2-7 and V is TRBV19, with a tentative D call TRBD1 (8 bases). CDR3 length: 15 amino acids. Germline V gene lookup returns CDR1 LNHDA and CDR2 SQIVND (reference sequence). Trimming removed 4 bases at V and 2 bases at J, with 15 bases between. The CDR3 DNA is TGTGCCAGTAGTACAACAGGGGGAGGGACCTACGAGCAGTACTTC. Amino acids: CASSTTGGGTYEQYF.

The chain combines TRBV6-2 or TRBV6-3 with TRBJ1-5; 10 positions match TRBD1. Looked up from germline, CDR1 is MNHEY and CDR2 is SVGEGT. The CDR3 consists of 15 residues. Trimming removed 6 bases from V and 1 base from J; junction bases left unmatched: 3. The CDR3 is CASSRDRGSNQPQHF. The CDR3 DNA reads as TGTGCCAGCAGCCGGGACAGGGGAAGCAATCAGCCCCAGCATTTT.

The V call is TRBV19, the J call TRBJ1-1, with TRBD1 matching over 8 bases. Looked up from germline, CDR1 is LNHDA and CDR2 is SQIVND (reference sequence). The CDR3 is made up of 15 amino acids. V gave up 7 bases and J gave up 5 bases; unmatched junction bases: 12. The CDR3 nucleotides are TGTGCCAGTAACGCTAAACCAGGGGGCTGGACTGAAGCTTTCTTT. Amino acids: CASNAKPGGWTEAFF.

CDR3 DNA: TGTGCCAGTAAGGCGGGAGGGTCCTACAATGAGCAGTTCTTC. As protein: CASKAGGSYNEQFF. This rearrangement joins TRBV19 to TRBJ2-1, with 9 bases matching TRBD2. The V and J ends lost 7 bases and 1 base, in that order; junction bases with no gene match: 2. The CDR3 consists of 14 residues. Germline CDR1 reads LNHDA; CDR2 reads SQIVND (reference sequence).

The chain carries TRBV28 and TRBJ1-3; maybe TRBD1 (6 bases). Between the trimmed V and J ends, which lost 3 bases and 2 bases, there was a span of 11 bases. The CDR3 sequence is 15 residues long. CDR1 and CDR2 (germline): MDHEN, SYDVKM. The CDR3: CASSFGGGAGNTIYF. The DNA for the CDR3 is TGTGCCAGCAGTTTTGGGGGGGGCGCTGGAAACACCATATATTTT. Supplemented by reference TRBV28 and TRBJ1-3, the full variable domain reads DVKVTQSSRYLVKRTGEKVFLECVQDMDHENMFWYRQDPGLGLRLIYFSYDVKMKEKGDIPEGYSVSREKKERFSLILESASTNQTSMYLCASSFGGGAGNTIYFGEGSWLTVV.

The chain uses TRBV3-1 (or the pseudogene TRBV3-2) and TRBJ2-3; maybe TRBD2 (5 bases). V was pared by 1 base and J by 2 bases, with 10 bases between. In germline, CDR1 is LGHDT, CDR2 YNNKEL (reference sequence). This CDR3 has 15 residues. The CDR3 nucleotides read TGTGCCAGCAGCCAAGGGGTAGGACTCACAGATACGCAGTATTTT. This codes for CASSQGVGLTDTQYF.

The chain joins TRBV11-3 to TRBJ2-7, with 10 bases fitting TRBD2. This CDR3 region has 17 residues. The V segment lost 3 bases and the J segment 0 bases; nucleotides outside the gene matches: 8. Germline V CDR1 and CDR2: SGHNT, YENEEA. The CDR3 loop reads CASSLGRAGGPSYEQYF. CDR3 bases: TGTGCCAGCAGCTTGGGGCGAGCGGGAGGGCCCTCCTACGAGCAGTACTTC.

The V gene is TRBV5-1, the J gene TRBJ2-4; maybe TRBD1 (6 bases). Germline loops: CDR1 SGHRS, CDR2 YFSETQ. The ends were cut back, 4 bases at V and 3 bases at J, with 14 bases in the middle. The CDR3 is made up of 15 amino acids. The CDR3 region is CASSIEDSLKNIQYF. The CDR3 bases are TGCGCCAGCAGCATAGAGGACAGTCTCAAAAACATTCAGTACTTC.

V gene TRBV29-1 combines with J gene TRBJ1-1, with TRBD1 identical over 12 bases. The CDR3 sequence is 15 residues long. Looked up from germline, CDR1 is SQVTM and CDR2 is ANQGSEA. V lost 5 bases, J lost 5 bases, and 9 bases stayed unmatched. For the CDR3, the DNA is TGCAGCGTTTCCGGGACAGGGGGCGGATTGACTGAAGCTTTCTTT. This translates into CSVSGTGGGLTEAFF.

This sequence joins TRBV19 and TRBJ1-3, with unresolved D. The CDR3 runs to 16 residues. CDR1 and CDR2 from the germline V gene are LNHDA and SQIVND (reference sequence). V was shortened by 6 bases and J by 2 bases, with 17 bases between the two germline ends. DNA of the CDR3: TGTGCCAGTAGCCTAGCCCGGACTTGGACTGGAAACACCATATATTTT. Protein product: CASSLARTWTGNTIYF.

The genes are TRBV30 and TRBJ2-2; D is possibly TRBD2 (6 bases). V lost 2 bases and J 7 bases, leaving 11 bases between the germline ends. Germline CDR1 is GTSNPN and CDR2 is SVGIG (reference sequence). This CDR3 is 13 amino acids long. The CDR3 region is CAWSPWGGGELFF. The CDR3 bases are TGTGCCTGGAGTCCGTGGGGAGGCGGGGAGCTGTTTTTT.

The rearrangement uses TRBV7-2 and TRBJ1-5; 7 bases fit TRBD1. The CDR3 contains 15 residues. The V segment lost 5 bases and the J segment 2 bases; nucleotides outside the gene matches: 6. Germline V lookup: CDR1 SGHTA, CDR2 FQGNSA. CDR3 nucleotide sequence: TGTGCCAGCAGCGCCACAGGGGAGCGCAATCAGCCCCAGCATTTT. Protein: CASSATGERNQPQHF. Variable domain in full (rest from reference TRBV7-2 and TRBJ1-5): GAGVSQSPSNKVTEKGKDVELRCDPISGHTALYWYRQSLGQGLEFLIYFQGNSAPDKSGLPSDRFSAERTGGSVSTLTIQRTQQEDSAVYLCASSATGERNQPQHFGDGTRLSIL.

This rearrangement joins TRBV2 to TRBJ2-1, with D maybe TRBD1 (5 bases). Trimming removed 7 bases from V and 5 bases from J, with 12 bases in between. This CDR3 contains 13 residues. In germline, CDR1 is SNHLY, CDR2 FYNNEI. The CDR3, as DNA: TGTGCCAGCAACTACGCCAGGGACAATGAGCAGTTCTTC. This sequence encodes CASNYARDNEQFF.

The chain combines TRBV5-6 with TRBJ1-1; 10 nucleotides match TRBD1. The V gene end was trimmed by 4 bases and the J gene end by 5 bases; junction bases not matched to a gene: 11. Per the germline V gene, CDR1 is SGHDT and CDR2 is YYEEEE. The CDR3 totals 16 residues. CDR3 nucleotides: TGTGCCAGCAGCAGACAGGGGGCGGGCATTTCTACTGAAGCTTTCTTT. Encoded protein: CASSRQGAGISTEAFF.

V and J are TRBV4-1 and TRBJ2-1; 13 nucleotides align to TRBD2. The CDR3 is 17 residues long. The germline CDR1 and CDR2 sequences are MGHRA and YSYEKL. The ends lost 1 base at V and 9 bases at J; junction bases unmatched: 9. The DNA for the CDR3 is TGCGCCAGCAGCCAAGTAAGGACTAGCGGGAGTTCCGGTGAGCAGTTCTTC. Protein product: CASSQVRTSGSSGEQFF.

This chain joins TRBV15 and TRBJ2-3, with D hard to call. The CDR3 is 13 amino acids. From germline, CDR1 is LNHNV and CDR2 YYDKDF (reference sequence). V was trimmed by 0 bases and J by 7 bases, leaving 8 bases between them. CDR3 DNA sequence: TGTGCCACCAGCAGAGATCGGCGGAATACGCAGTATTTT. It yields the protein CATSRDRRNTQYF.

The chain carries TRBV18 and TRBJ2-5; TRBD1 matches at 7 bases. The CDR3 has 13 amino acids. The V gene's germline CDR1 is KGHSH and CDR2 LQKENI. Trimming cost V 4 bases and J 5 bases; bases outside gene matches: 4. The CDR3 is CASSRGRGETQYF. The CDR3, as DNA: TGTGCCAGCTCACGAGGCAGGGGGGAGACCCAGTACTTC.

The J gene is TRBJ1-5, the V gene TRBV19, with D possibly being TRBD1 (6 bases). The CDR3 loop spans 17 amino acids. Germline loops: CDR1 LNHDA, CDR2 SQIVND (reference sequence). V lost 3 bases and J lost 0, with 15 bases in between. The CDR3 region has the DNA TGTGCCAGTAGTATCTCCCCGGGGGGGCTTAGCAATCAGCCCCAGCATTTT. Its protein product is CASSISPGGLSNQPQHF.

This chain uses TRBV7-8 with TRBJ2-1, with TRBD2 identical over 12 bases. CDR3 length equals 17 residues. The V and J ends lost 6 bases and 3 bases, in that order; junction bases with no gene match: 9. Germline CDR1 SGHVS, CDR2 FQNEAQ. The CDR3 DNA reads TGTGCCAGCAGTCAAACAAGGACTAGCGGGGTCTACAATGAGCAGTTCTTC. It yields the protein CASSQTRTSGVYNEQFF.

This sequence joins TRBV24-1 and TRBJ1-1; D remains ambiguous. The CDR3 loop spans 12 amino acids. V lost 2 bases to trimming and J lost 11 bases, with 11 bases between them. CDR1 is KGHDR, CDR2 SFDVKD, per germline. The CDR3, as DNA: TGTGCCACCAGTGATTCCTCTAGCGGGGCTTTCTTT. Protein: CATSDSSSGAFF.

The chain carries TRBV6-2 or TRBV6-3 and TRBJ2-7, with TRBD1 matching over 10 bases. Germline V gene data show CDR1 as MNHEY and CDR2 as SVGEGT. The J segment lost 7 bases and the V segment lost 4 bases, leaving 4 bases of the junction unmatched. The CDR3 runs 13 residues. The CDR3 loop is CASSWGTGVEQYF. CDR3 nucleotides: TGTGCCAGCAGTTGGGGGACAGGGGTAGAGCAGTACTTC.